This T cell receptor (beta chain) was identified during a study of control samples from healthy donors and cancer patients. This table comes from immunoSEQ multiplex PCR, and its TCRdb copy is limited to in-frame clones, with some not included. The table has about 120,000 clones, approximately 90% seen once. The TCR originated in a woman in her seventies in good health. Sequenced material: blood.

The CDR3 region has the DNA TGTGCCAGCAGCCAAGCCAACAGGGGGCTTGGCTACACCTTC. It specifies CASSQANRGLGYTF. The chain employs TRBV14 and TRBJ1-2, with TRBD1 matching 9 bases. V trimming: 1 base; J trimming: 7 bases; junction bases outside the gene matches: 4. CDR3 size: 14 residues. From germline, CDR1 is SGHDN and CDR2 FVKESK.